The clone carrying this TCR beta chain was counted at least ten times. Its antigen is not identified. The data are from a study of CD8 T cells in ankylosing spondylitis. Study-wide results and caveats: As reported, disease-linked clones showed significant enrichment in matched ankylosing spondylitis synovial fluid. Fewer than ten highly homologous variants made up a TCR beta motif that seemed to typify ankylosing spondylitis blood.

TCRdb independently ran MiXCR on the 5' RACE reads; one entry per CDR3 protein. The repertoire holds roughly 300,000 distinct CDR3 sequences, with roughly 8% as singletons. With 6 bases clipped from V and 2 bases from J, the junction kept 6 bases outside the gene matches. The CDR3 consists of 14 residues. Germline V lookup: CDR1 DFQATT, CDR2 SNEGSKA (reference sequence). The origin of this receptor is a male donor with ankylosing spondylitis. The V gene is TRBV20-1, the J gene TRBJ2-3; 9 nucleotides align to TRBD2. Source material: blood, either unsorted or a sorted T cell fraction (not recorded which). The CDR3 coding sequence is TGCAGTGCGTTACCGGGACTAGCCACAGATACGCAGTATTTT. Translating gives CSALPGLATDTQYF.